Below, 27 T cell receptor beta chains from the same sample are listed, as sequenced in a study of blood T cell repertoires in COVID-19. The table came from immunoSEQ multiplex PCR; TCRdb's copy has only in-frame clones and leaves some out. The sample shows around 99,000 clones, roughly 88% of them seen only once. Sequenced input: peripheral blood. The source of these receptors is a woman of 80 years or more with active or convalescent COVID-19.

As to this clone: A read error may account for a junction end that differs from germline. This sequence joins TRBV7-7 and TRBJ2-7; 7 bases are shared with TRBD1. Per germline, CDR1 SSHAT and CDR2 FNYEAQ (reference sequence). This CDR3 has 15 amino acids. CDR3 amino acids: CASSLRQGPPYEQYF. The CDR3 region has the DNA TGTGCTAGCAGCTTAAGACAGGGACCCCCCTACGAGCAGTACTTC.

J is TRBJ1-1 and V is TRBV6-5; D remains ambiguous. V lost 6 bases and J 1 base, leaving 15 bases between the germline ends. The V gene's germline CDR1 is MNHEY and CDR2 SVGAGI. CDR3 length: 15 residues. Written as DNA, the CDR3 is TGTGCCAGCAGGAGTCCCACCCTAAGGAACACTGAAGCTTTCTTT. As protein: CASRSPTLRNTEAFF.

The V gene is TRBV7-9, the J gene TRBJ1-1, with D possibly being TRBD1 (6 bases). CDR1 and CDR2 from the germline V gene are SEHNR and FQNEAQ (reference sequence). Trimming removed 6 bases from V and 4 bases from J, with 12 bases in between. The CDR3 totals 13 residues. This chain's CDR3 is CASRSTGLTEAFF. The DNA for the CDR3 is TGTGCCAGCAGGTCGACAGGACTCACTGAAGCTTTCTTT. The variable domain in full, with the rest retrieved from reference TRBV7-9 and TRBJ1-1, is DTGVSQNPRHKITKRGQNVTFRCDPISEHNRLYWYRQTLGQGPEFLTYFQNEAQLEKSRLLSDRFSAERPKGSFSTLEIQRTEQGDSAMYLCASRSTGLTEAFFGQGTRLTVV.

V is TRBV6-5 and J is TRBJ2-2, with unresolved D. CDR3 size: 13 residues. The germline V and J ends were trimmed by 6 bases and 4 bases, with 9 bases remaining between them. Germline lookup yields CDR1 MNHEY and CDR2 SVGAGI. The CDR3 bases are TGTGCCAGCAGCGCGGATCGCACCGGGGAGCTGTTTTTT. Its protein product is CASSADRTGELFF.

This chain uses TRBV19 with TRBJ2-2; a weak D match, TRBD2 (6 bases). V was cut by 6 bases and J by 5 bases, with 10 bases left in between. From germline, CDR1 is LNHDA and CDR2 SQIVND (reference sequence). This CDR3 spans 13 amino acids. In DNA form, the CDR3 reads TGTGCCAGTAGGGGGCGGGGAACCGGGGAGCTGTTTTTT. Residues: CASRGRGTGELFF.

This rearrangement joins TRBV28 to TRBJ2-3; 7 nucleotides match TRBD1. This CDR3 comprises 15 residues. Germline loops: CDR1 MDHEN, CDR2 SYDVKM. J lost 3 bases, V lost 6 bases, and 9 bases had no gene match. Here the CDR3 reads CASSYQGVSTDTQYF. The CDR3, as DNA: TGTGCCAGCAGCTATCAGGGGGTTTCGACAGATACGCAGTATTTT.

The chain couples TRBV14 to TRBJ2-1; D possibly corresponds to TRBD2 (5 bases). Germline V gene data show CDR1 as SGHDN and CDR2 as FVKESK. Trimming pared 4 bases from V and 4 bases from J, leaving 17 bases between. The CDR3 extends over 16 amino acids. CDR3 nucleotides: TGTGCCAGCAGCCCCCGGGATCCACGGCAGTACAATGAGCAGTTCTTC. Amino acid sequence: CASSPRDPRQYNEQFF.

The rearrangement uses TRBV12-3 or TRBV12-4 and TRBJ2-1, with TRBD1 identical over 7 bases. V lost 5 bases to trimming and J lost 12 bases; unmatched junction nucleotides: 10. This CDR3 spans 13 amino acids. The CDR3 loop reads CASSPNVRTGQFF. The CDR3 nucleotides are TGTGCCAGCAGTCCTAACGTCCGGACAGGGCAGTTCTTC.

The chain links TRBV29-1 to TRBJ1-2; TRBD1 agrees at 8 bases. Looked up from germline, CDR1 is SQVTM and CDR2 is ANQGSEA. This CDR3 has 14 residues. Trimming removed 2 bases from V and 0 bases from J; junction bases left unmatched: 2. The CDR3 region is CSVEKGQANYGYTF. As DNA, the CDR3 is TGCAGCGTTGAAAAGGGACAGGCTAACTATGGCTACACCTTC.

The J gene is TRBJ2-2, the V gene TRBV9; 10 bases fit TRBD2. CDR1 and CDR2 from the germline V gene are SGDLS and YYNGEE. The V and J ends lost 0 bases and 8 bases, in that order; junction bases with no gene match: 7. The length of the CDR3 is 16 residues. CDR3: CASSVAPSGRTGELFF. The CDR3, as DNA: TGTGCCAGCAGCGTAGCTCCTAGCGGGAGAACGGGGGAGCTGTTTTTT. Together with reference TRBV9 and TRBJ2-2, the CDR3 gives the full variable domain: DSGVTQTPKHLITATGQRVTLRCSPRSGDLSVYWYQQSLDQGLQFLIQYYNGEERAKGNILERFSAQQFPDLHSELNLSSLELGDSALYFCASSVAPSGRTGELFFGEGSRLTVL.

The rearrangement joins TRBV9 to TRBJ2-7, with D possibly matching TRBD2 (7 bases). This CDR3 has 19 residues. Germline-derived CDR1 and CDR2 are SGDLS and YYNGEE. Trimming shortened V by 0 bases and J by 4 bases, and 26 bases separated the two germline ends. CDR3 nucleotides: TGTGCCAGCAGCGTAGATGGGGGGGGCGCTGGCGGGAGTAGTTACGAGCAGTACTTC. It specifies CASSVDGGGAGGSSYEQYF.

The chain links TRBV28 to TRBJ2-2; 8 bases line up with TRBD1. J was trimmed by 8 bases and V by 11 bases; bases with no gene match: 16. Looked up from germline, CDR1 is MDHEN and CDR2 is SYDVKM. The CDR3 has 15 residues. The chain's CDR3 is CAGSSQGANSGELFF. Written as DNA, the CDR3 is TGTGCCGGGTCCTCCCAGGGGGCGAATTCTGGGGAGCTGTTTTTT. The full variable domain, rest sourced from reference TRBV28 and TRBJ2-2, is DVKVTQSSRYLVKRTGEKVFLECVQDMDHENMFWYRQDPGLGLRLIYFSYDVKMKEKGDIPEGYSVSREKKERFSLILESASTNQTSMYLCAGSSQGANSGELFFGEGSRLTVL.

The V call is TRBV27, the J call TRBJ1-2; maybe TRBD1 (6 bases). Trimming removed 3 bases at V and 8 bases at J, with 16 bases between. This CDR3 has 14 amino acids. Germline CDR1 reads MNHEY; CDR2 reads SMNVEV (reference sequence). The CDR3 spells CASSFRGGAGGYTF. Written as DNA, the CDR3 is TGTGCCAGCAGTTTTCGAGGGGGGGCGGGGGGCTACACCTTC.

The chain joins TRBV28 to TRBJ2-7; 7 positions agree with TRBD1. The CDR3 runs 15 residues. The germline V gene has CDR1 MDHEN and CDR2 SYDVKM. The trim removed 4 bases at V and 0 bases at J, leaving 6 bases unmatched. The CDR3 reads CASSSPGQSSYEQYF. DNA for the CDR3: TGTGCCAGCAGTTCACCGGGACAGAGCTCCTACGAGCAGTACTTC. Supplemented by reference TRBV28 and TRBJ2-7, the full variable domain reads DVKVTQSSRYLVKRTGEKVFLECVQDMDHENMFWYRQDPGLGLRLIYFSYDVKMKEKGDIPEGYSVSREKKERFSLILESASTNQTSMYLCASSSPGQSSYEQYFGPGTRLTVT.

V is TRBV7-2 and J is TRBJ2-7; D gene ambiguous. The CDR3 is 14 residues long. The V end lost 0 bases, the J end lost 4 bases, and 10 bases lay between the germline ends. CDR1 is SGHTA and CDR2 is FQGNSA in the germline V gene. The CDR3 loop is CASSLALTGYEQYF. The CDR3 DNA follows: TGTGCCAGCAGCTTAGCACTCACCGGTTACGAGCAGTACTTC.

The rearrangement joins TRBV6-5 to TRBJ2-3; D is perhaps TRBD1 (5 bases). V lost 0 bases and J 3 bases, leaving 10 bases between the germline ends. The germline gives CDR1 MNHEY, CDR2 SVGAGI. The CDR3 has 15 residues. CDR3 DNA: TGTGCCAGCAGTTACTCCCAGGGTAGGACAGATACGCAGTATTTT. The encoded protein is CASSYSQGRTDTQYF.

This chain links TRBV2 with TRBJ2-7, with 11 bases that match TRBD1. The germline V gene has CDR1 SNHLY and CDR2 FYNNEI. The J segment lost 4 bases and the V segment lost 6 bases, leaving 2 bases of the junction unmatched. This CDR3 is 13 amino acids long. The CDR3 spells CASRGDRGYEQYF. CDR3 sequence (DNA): TGTGCCAGCAGGGGGGACAGGGGGTACGAGCAGTACTTC. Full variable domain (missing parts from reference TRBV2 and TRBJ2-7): EPEVTQTPSHQVTQMGQEVILRCVPISNHLYFYWYRQILGQKVEFLVSFYNNEISEKSEIFDDQFSVERPDGSNFTLKIRSTKLEDSAMYFCASRGDRGYEQYFGPGTRLTVT.

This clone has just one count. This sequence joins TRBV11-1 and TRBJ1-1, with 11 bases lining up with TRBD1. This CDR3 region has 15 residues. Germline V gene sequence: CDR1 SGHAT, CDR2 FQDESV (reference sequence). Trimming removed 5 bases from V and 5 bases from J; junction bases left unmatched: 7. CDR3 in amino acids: CASSPSDRGHTEAFF. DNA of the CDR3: TGTGCCAGCAGCCCGTCGGACAGGGGGCATACTGAAGCTTTCTTT.

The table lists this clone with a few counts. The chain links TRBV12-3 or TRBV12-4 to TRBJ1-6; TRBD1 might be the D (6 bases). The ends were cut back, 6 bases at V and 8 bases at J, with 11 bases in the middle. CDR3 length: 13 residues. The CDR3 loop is CASSRRTDSPLHF. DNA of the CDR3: TGTGCCAGCAGCCGACGGACAGATTCACCCCTCCACTTT.

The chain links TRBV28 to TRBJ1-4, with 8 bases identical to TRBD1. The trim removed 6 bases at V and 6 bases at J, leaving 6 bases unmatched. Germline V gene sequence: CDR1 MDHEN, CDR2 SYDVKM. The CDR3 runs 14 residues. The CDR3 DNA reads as TGTGCCAGCAGACCACAGGGGGGAGATGAAAAACTGTTTTTT. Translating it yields CASRPQGGDEKLFF.

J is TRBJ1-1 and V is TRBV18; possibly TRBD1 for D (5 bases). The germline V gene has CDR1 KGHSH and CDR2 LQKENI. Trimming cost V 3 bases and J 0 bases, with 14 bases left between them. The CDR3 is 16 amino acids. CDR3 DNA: TGTGCCAGCTCACCTCTCCGGACAACAATGAACACTGAAGCTTTCTTT. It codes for CASSPLRTTMNTEAFF.

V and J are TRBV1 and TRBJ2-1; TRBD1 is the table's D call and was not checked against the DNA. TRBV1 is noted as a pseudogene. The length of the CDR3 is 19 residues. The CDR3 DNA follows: TGCACCAGCAGCCAAGATCTGCTCACTGGGGACAGCTTCCTTAATGAGCAGTTCTTC. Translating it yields CTSSQDLLTGDSFLNEQFF.

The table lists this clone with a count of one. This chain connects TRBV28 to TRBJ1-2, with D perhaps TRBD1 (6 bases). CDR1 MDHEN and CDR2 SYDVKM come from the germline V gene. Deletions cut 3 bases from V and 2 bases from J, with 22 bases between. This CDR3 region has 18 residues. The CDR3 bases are TGTGCCAGCAGTTTCTCTACATCAATCCCTGACAGGAACTATGGCTACACCTTC. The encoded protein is CASSFSTSIPDRNYGYTF.

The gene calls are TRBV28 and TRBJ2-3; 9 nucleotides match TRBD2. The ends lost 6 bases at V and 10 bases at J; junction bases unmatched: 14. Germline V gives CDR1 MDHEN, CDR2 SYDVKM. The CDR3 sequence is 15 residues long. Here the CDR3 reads CASRPGASGTRSQYF. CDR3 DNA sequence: TGTGCCAGCAGGCCGGGGGCTAGCGGGACCCGATCGCAGTATTTT.

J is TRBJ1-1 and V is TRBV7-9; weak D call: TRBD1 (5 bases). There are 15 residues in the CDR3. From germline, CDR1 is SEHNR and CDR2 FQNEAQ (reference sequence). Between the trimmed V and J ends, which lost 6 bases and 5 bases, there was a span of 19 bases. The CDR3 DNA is TGTGCCAGCAGGTCGAGCAGGGTCGGTGAGACTGAAGCTTTCTTT. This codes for CASRSSRVGETEAFF.

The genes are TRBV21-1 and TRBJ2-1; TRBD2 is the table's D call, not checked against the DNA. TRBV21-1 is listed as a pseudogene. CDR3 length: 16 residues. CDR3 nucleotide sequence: TGTGCCAGCAGCAAAGAACGACTAGCGGATCCTAATGAGCAGTTCTTC. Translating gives CASSKERLADPNEQFF.

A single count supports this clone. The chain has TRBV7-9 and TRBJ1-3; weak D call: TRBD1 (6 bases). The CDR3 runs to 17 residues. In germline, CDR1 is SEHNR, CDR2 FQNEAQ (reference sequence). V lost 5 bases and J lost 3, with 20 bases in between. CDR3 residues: CASSPGGAGEFGNTIYF. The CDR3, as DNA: TGTGCCAGCAGCCCGGGGGGGGCAGGGGAGTTTGGAAACACCATATATTTT.